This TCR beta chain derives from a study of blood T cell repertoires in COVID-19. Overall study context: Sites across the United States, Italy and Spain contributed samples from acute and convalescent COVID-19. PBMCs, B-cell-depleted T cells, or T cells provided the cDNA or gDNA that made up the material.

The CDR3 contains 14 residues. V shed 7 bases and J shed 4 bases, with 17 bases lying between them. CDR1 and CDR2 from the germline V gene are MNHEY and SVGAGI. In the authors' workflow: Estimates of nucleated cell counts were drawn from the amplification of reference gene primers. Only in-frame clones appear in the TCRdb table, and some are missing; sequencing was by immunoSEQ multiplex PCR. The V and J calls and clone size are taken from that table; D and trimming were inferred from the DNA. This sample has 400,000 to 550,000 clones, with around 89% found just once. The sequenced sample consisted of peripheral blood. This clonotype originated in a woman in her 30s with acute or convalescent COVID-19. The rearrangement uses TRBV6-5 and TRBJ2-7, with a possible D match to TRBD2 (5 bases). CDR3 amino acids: CASIRTQSGYEQYF. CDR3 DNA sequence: TGTGCCAGCATCAGGACTCAGTCGGGGTACGAGCAGTACTTC.